This T cell receptor beta chain is drawn from a study of early T cells in non-severe SARS-CoV-2 infection. In the study overall: Chains were not paired, and sequencing was done on bulk RNA from unsorted whole blood.

Notes on the study in general: Matches to VDJdb favored anti-spike CD8 responses and missed private and CD4 specificities.

Attachment of unique molecular identifiers to individual cDNA molecules was performed. TCRdb reanalysed the 5' RACE reads using MiXCR and keeps one entry per CDR3 protein. Of some 49,000 distinct CDR3 sequences in the sample, approximately 4.1% were seen once. V gave up 10 bases and J gave up 0 bases, with 14 bases separating them. CDR3 size: 14 residues. Germline CDR1 PRHDT, CDR2 FYEKMQ (reference sequence). At least ten counts were recorded for this clonotype. Its antigen is as yet unknown. Sample: whole blood. The chain has TRBV13 and TRBJ2-3; D remains ambiguous. The sequence came from an adult who was a healthcare worker with PCR-confirmed SARS-CoV-2 infection or an uninfected control (not recorded which). The CDR3 protein is CATQLMGSTDTQYF. The CDR3 DNA sequence: TGTGCCACCCAATTAATGGGGAGCACAGATACGCAGTATTTT.